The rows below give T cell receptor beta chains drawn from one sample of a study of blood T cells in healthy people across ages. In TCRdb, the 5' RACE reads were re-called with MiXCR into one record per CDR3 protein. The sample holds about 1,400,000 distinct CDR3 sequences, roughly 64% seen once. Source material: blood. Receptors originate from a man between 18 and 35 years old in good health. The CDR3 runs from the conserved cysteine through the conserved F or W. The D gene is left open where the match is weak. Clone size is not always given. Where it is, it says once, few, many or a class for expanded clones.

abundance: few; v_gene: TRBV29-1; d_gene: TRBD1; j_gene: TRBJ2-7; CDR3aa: CSVEDSGQSYEQYF; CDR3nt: TGCAGCGTTGAAGATTCGGGACAGAGCTACGAGCAGTACTTC
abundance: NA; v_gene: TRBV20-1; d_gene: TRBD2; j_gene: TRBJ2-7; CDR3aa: CSARVYGRRYEQYF; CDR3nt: TGCAGTGCTAGAGTGTACGGGAGGCGCTACGAGCAGTACTTC
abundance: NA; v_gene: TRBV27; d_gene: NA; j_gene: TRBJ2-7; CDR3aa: CASSHYQGSYEQYF; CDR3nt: TGTGCCAGCAGTCACTATCAGGGGTCCTACGAGCAGTACTTC
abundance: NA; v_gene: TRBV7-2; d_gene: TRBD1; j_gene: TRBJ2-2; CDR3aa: CASSFPGQGNTGELFF; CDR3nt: TGTGCCAGCAGCTTCCCCGGACAGGGAAACACCGGGGAGCTGTTTTTT
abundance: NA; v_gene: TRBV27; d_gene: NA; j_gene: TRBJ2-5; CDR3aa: CASSLYGGRNEQYF; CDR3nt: TGTGCCAGCAGCCTCTACGGGGGTAGGAATGAGCAGTACTTC
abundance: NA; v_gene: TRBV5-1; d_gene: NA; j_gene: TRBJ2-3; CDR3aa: CASSLIKRGTDTQYF; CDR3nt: TGCGCCAGCAGCTTGATCAAGCGAGGCACAGATACGCAGTATTTT
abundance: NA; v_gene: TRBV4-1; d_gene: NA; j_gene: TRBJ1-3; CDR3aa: CASSQSTVSGNTIYF; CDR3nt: TGCGCCAGCAGCCAGTCGACGGTCTCTGGAAACACCATATATTTT
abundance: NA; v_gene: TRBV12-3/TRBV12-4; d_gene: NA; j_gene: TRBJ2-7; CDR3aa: CASSLTWSRGGGENSYEQYF; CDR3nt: TGTGCCAGCAGTTTAACCTGGTCGAGAGGAGGCGGGGAAAACTCCTACGAGCAGTACTTC
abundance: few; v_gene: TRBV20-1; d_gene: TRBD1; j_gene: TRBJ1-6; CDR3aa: CSAKRGDSNSPLHF; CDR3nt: TGCAGTGCCAAACGGGGGGACAGTAATTCACCCCTCCACTTT
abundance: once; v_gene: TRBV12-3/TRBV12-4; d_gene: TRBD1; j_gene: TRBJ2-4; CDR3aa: CASSTPGQVAKNIQYF; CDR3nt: TGTGCCAGCAGTACCCCGGGACAGGTAGCCAAAAACATTCAGTACTTC
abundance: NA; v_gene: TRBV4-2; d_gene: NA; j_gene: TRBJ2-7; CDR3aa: CASSQDWGRFNEQYF; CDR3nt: TGTGCCAGCAGCCAAGATTGGGGCAGGTTCAACGAGCAGTACTTC
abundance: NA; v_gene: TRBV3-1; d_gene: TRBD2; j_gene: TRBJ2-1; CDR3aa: CASSQDLVAGYSYNEQFF; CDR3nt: TGTGCCAGCAGCCAAGATTTAGTAGCGGGGTACTCCTACAATGAGCAGTTCTTC
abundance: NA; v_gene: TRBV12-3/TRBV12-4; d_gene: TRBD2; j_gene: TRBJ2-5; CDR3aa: CASSRGGPNDQYF; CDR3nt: TGTGCCAGCAGTCGCGGGGGGCCGAACGACCAGTACTTC
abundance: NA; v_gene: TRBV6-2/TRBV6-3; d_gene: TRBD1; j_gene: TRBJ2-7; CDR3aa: CAIHGQGGRKDEQYF; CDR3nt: TGTGCCATCCATGGACAGGGGGGTCGGAAAGACGAGCAGTACTTC
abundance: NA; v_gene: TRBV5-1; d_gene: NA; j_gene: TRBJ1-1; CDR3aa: CASSLEGSRLGAFF; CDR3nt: TGCGCCAGCAGCTTGGAGGGGTCGCGGCTCGGAGCTTTTTTT
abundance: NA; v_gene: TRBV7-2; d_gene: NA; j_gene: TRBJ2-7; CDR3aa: CASSFSSFSYEQYF; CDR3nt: TGTGCCAGCAGCTTTAGCAGTTTTTCCTACGAGCAGTACTTC
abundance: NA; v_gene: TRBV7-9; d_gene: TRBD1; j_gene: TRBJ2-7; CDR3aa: CASSLFTGQAFYEQYF; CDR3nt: TGTGCCAGCAGCTTATTTACGGGACAGGCGTTCTACGAGCAGTACTTC
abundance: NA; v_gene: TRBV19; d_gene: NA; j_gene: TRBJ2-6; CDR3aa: CAASPGSMVVLTF; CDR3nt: TGTGCCGCTTCCCCGGGGAGTATGGTCGTCCTGACTTTC
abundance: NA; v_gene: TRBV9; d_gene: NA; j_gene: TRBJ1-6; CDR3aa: CASSVAGGSSPLHF; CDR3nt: TGTGCCAGCAGCGTAGCTGGGGGTTCCTCACCCCTCCACTTT
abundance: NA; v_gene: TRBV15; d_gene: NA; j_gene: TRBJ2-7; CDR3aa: CATSRDSLVGAEQYF; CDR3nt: TGTGCCACCAGCAGAGATTCCCTTGTTGGGGCCGAGCAGTACTTC
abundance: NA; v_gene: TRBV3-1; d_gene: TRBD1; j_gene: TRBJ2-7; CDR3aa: CASSRGTGSTEQYF; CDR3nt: TGTGCCAGCAGCCGGGGGACAGGGAGTACCGAGCAGTACTTC
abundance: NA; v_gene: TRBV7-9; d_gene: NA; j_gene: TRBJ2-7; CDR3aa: CASSLGDLSEQYF; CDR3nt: TGTGCCAGCAGCTTGGGGGACTTAAGCGAGCAGTACTTC
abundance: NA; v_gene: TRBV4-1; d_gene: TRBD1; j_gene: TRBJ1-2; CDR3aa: CASSQPGQAPGYTF; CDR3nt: TGCGCCAGCAGCCAACCCGGACAGGCCCCTGGCTACACCTTC
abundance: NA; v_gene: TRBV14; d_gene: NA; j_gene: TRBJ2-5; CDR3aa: CASSQDNQYQETQYF; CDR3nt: TGTGCCAGCAGCCAAGATAATCAGTACCAAGAGACCCAGTACTTC